Each of the 10 T cell receptor beta chains below was sequenced from the same sample in a study of blood T cell repertoires in COVID-19 (dated by TCRdb to 2018 to 2021). The method behind the library was the immunoSEQ multiplex PCR assay. TCRdb carries this immuneACCESS record with in-frame sequences only. Its versions omit some clonotypes, under half of them owing to an unresolved V gene in the studies checked, with the rest unexplained. This sample comprises about 190,000 clones, approximately 88% of them detected only once. The ten most abundant clones make up 5.5% to 7.5% of the sample. The sample was peripheral blood. The receptor source for this set is a man aged 35 to 55 with acute or convalescent COVID-19.

The rearrangement links TRBV4-2 to TRBJ2-7, with 7 bases aligning to TRBD1. Germline V gene sequence: CDR1 LGHNA, CDR2 YNFKEQ. With V trimmed by 0 bases and J by 4 bases, 15 bases remained unmatched. The CDR3 has 18 amino acids. CDR3 loop: CASSQDRMNLGGKYEQYF. The CDR3 coding sequence is TGTGCCAGCAGCCAAGATAGGATGAATTTAGGGGGCAAGTACGAGCAGTACTTC.

The chain has TRBV7-9 and TRBJ2-5; D is unclear. The CDR3 length is 12 residues. Trimming left V 4 bases short and J 2 bases short, with 5 bases between. Germline CDR1 and CDR2: SEHNR and FQNEAQ (reference sequence). The CDR3 bases are TGTGCCAGCAGCTACCTACAAGAGACCCAGTACTTC. Translation gives CASSYLQETQYF.

The chain couples TRBV2 to TRBJ1-1, with unresolved D. Per the germline V gene, CDR1 is SNHLY and CDR2 is FYNNEI. V was clipped by 2 bases and J by 0 bases, with 19 bases between them. This CDR3 has 18 residues. The CDR3 is CASSEYFDGQFMNTEAFF. Written as DNA, the CDR3 is TGTGCCAGCAGTGAATATTTTGATGGGCAGTTCATGAACACTGAAGCTTTCTTT. The full variable domain, in which reference TRBV2 and TRBJ1-1 provide the parts outside the CDR3, is EPEVTQTPSHQVTQMGQEVILRCVPISNHLYFYWYRQILGQKVEFLVSFYNNEISEKSEIFDDQFSVERPDGSNFTLKIRSTKLEDSAMYFCASSEYFDGQFMNTEAFFGQGTRLTVV.

The chain combines TRBV9 with TRBJ2-3; 9 bases map to TRBD2. The ends lost 0 bases at V and 1 base at J; junction bases unmatched: 0. This CDR3 comprises 15 residues. Germline assignment: CDR1 SGDLS and CDR2 YYNGEE. This chain's CDR3 is CASSVASGGTDTQYF. The CDR3 DNA reads TGTGCCAGCAGCGTAGCTAGCGGGGGCACAGATACGCAGTATTTT.

The chain joins TRBV9 to TRBJ2-3; D possibly corresponds to TRBD1 (5 bases). Germline lookup yields CDR1 SGDLS and CDR2 YYNGEE. The CDR3 spans 14 residues. The V gene lost 1 base and the J gene lost 4 bases, with 10 bases spanning the gap. The CDR3 bases are TGTGCCAGCAGCGTATCAGGGTGGGCAGATACGCAGTATTTT. Translated: CASSVSGWADTQYF. Using reference TRBV9 and TRBJ2-3 for the parts outside the CDR3, the full variable domain is DSGVTQTPKHLITATGQRVTLRCSPRSGDLSVYWYQQSLDQGLQFLIQYYNGEERAKGNILERFSAQQFPDLHSELNLSSLELGDSALYFCASSVSGWADTQYFGPGTRLTVL.

CDR3 protein: CASSYFGGTLKSHEQYF. The CDR3 DNA is TGTGCCAGCAGTTACTTCGGGGGAACGTTAAAGAGCCACGAGCAGTACTTC. This rearrangement joins TRBV6-2 or TRBV6-3 to TRBJ2-7; D may be TRBD2 (6 bases). The CDR3 consists of 17 residues. V lost 1 base and J lost 5, with 21 bases in between. CDR1 and CDR2 (germline): MNHEY, SVGEGT.

The chain uses TRBV5-4 and TRBJ2-6, with unresolved D. Trimming pared 0 bases from V and 2 bases from J, leaving 6 bases between. The germline CDR1 and CDR2 sequences are SGHNT and YYREEE (reference sequence). The CDR3 consists of 15 residues. The CDR3 loop reads CASSLDIPGANVLTF. The CDR3 region has the DNA TGTGCCAGCAGCTTGGACATCCCTGGGGCCAACGTCCTGACTTTC. Based on the CDR3 plus reference TRBV5-4 and TRBJ2-6, the full variable domain is ETGVTQSPTHLIKTRGQQVTLRCSSQSGHNTVSWYQQALGQGPQFIFQYYREEENGRGNFPPRFSGLQFPNYSSELNVNALELDDSALYLCASSLDIPGANVLTFGAGSRLTVL.

The chain recombines TRBV4-1 with TRBJ2-2; TRBD2 aligns across 10 bases. The CDR3 is 19 amino acids. Germline V gene lookup returns CDR1 MGHRA and CDR2 YSYEKL. The V segment lost 1 base and the J segment 0 bases; nucleotides outside the gene matches: 8. The CDR3 is CASSQGPTSGAANTGELFF. In nucleotides, the CDR3 is TGCGCCAGCAGCCAAGGCCCCACTAGCGGGGCCGCGAACACCGGGGAGCTGTTTTTT.

The chain carries TRBV3-1 (or the pseudogene TRBV3-2) and TRBJ2-5; 10 bases match TRBD2. V was clipped by 4 bases and J by 5 bases; unmatched bases: 13. The CDR3 is 17 residues long. CDR1 is LGHDT and CDR2 is YNNKEL in the germline V gene (reference sequence). Here the CDR3 reads CASSPKPSSGGAETQYF. The CDR3 DNA follows: TGTGCCAGCAGCCCAAAACCGTCCAGCGGGGGGGCGGAGACCCAGTACTTC.

This chain links TRBV29-1 with TRBJ2-3, with 7 bases that match TRBD2. Germline assignment: CDR1 SQVTM and CDR2 ANQGSEA. The CDR3 has 13 amino acids. The V and J ends lost 6 bases and 1 base, in that order; junction bases with no gene match: 4. In DNA form, the CDR3 reads TGCAGCGTGGGGGGGATACGCACAGATACGCAGTATTTT. Translation gives CSVGGIRTDTQYF.